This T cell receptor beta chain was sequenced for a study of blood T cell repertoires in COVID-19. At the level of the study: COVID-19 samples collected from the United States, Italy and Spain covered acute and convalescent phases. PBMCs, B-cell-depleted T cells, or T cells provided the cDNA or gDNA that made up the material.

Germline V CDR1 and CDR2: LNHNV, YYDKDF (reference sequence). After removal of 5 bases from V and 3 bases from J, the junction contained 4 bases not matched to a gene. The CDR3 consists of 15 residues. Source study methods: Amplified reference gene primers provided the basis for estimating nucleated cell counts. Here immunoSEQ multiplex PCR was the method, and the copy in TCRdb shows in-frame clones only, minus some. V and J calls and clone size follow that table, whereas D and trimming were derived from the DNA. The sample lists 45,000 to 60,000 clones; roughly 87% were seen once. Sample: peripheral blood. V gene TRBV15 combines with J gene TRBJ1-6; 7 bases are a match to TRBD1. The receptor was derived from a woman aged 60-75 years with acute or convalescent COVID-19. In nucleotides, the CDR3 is TGTGCCACCAGCTTGGACAGGAACTATAATTCACCCCTCCACTTT. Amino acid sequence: CATSLDRNYNSPLHF. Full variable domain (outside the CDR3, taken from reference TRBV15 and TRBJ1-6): DAMVIQNPRYQVTQFGKPVTLSCSQTLNHNVMYWYQQKSSQAPKLLFHYYDKDFNNEADTPDNFQSRRPNTSFCFLDIRSPGLGDTAMYLCATSLDRNYNSPLHFGNGTRLTVT.